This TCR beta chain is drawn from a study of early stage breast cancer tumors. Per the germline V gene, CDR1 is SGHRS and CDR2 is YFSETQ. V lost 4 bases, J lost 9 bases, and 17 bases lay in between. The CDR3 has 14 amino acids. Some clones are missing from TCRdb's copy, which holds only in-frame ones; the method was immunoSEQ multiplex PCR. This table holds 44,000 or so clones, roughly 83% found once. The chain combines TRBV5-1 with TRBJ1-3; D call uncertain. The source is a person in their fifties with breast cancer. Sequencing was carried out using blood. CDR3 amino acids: CASSPSSGGPTIYF. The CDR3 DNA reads TGCGCCAGCAGCCCGAGCTCTGGTGGGCCCACCATATATTTT.